The next 17 T cell receptor beta chains were all read from a single sample in a study of shared clonotypes between healthy human individuals. Sequencing used immunoSEQ multiplex PCR; TCRdb keeps in-frame clones, though not all of them. This table has 2 million to 2.5 million clones, about 92% appearing once. What was sequenced was naive CD4+ T cells from PBMCs. Subset reported: CD45RA+ positively selected. Receptor source: a man aged 18-30 years in good health. Some clones in this sample may be carry-over from other donors' samples.

CDR3 residues: CASSLDRDPAYNEQFF. As DNA, the CDR3 is TGTGCCAGCAGCTTAGACCGGGACCCAGCCTACAATGAGCAGTTCTTC. This chain links TRBV7-2 with TRBJ2-1; D may correspond to TRBD1 or TRBD2 (5 bases each). Trimming removed 1 base from V and 2 bases from J, with 12 bases in between. The CDR3 is made up of 16 amino acids. Germline V gene sequence: CDR1 SGHTA, CDR2 FQGNSA.

This clone was picked up a small number of times. The chain is built from TRBV29-1 and TRBJ1-2; D may be TRBD1 (5 bases). The CDR3 runs 12 residues. Germline CDR1 reads SQVTM; CDR2 reads ANQGSEA. The V gene lost 6 bases and the J gene lost 3 bases, with 11 bases spanning the gap. CDR3 DNA sequence: TGCAGCGTGGGAGGGGCCGACTATGGCTACACCTTC. Residues: CSVGGADYGYTF.

J is TRBJ2-2 and V is TRBV18; no clear D gene. CDR1 KGHSH and CDR2 LQKENI come from the germline V gene. V was shortened by 4 bases and J by 2 bases, with 14 bases between the two germline ends. There are 16 residues in the CDR3. CDR3: CASSLMAGGNTGELFF. In nucleotides, the CDR3 is TGTGCCAGCTCACTTATGGCCGGTGGAAACACCGGGGAGCTGTTTTTT.

CDR3 residues: CASSFGIEQFF. The DNA for the CDR3 is TGTGCCAGCAGTTTTGGTATTGAGCAGTTCTTC. The rearrangement links TRBV28 to TRBJ2-1; D is uncertain. The CDR3 is 11 residues long. The germline V and J ends were trimmed by 3 bases and 9 bases, with 6 bases remaining between them. Per germline, CDR1 MDHEN and CDR2 SYDVKM.

The chain combines TRBV14 with TRBJ2-3; 7 bases line up with TRBD1. Germline trimming cut 8 bases from V and 6 bases from J; bases unmatched to any gene: 11. The CDR3 runs 14 residues. Germline lookup yields CDR1 SGHDN and CDR2 FVKESK. CDR3 region: CASGADRLPDTQYF. Here the CDR3 DNA reads TGTGCCAGCGGGGCGGACAGGCTTCCCGATACGCAGTATTTT.

The chain links TRBV28 to TRBJ1-1, with D possibly matching TRBD1 (5 bases). V lost 6 bases and J 7 bases, leaving 12 bases between the germline ends. CDR3 length: 12 amino acids. The germline gives CDR1 MDHEN, CDR2 SYDVKM. CDR3 amino acids: CASRAGLLEAFF. The CDR3 nucleotides read TGTGCCAGCAGGGCGGGACTCCTTGAAGCTTTCTTT.

This chain connects TRBV6-6 to TRBJ2-2; D unresolved. V was pared by 6 bases and J by 0 bases, with 8 bases between. The CDR3 is 14 residues long. Germline loops: CDR1 MNHNY, CDR2 SVGAGI (reference sequence). CDR3 protein: CASSPKPNTGELFF. The CDR3 coding sequence is TGTGCCAGCAGCCCGAAACCGAACACCGGGGAGCTGTTTTTT.

A single count supports this clone. This chain links TRBV2 with TRBJ2-5, with 7 bases matching TRBD1. Germline CDR1 reads SNHLY; CDR2 reads FYNNEI. V trimming: 7 bases; J trimming: 3 bases; junction bases outside the gene matches: 2. The CDR3 spans 12 residues. Written as DNA, the CDR3 is TGTGCCAGCAACAGGGGCGAAGAGACCCAGTACTTC. As protein: CASNRGEETQYF. Full variable domain (outside the CDR3, taken from reference TRBV2 and TRBJ2-5): EPEVTQTPSHQVTQMGQEVILRCVPISNHLYFYWYRQILGQKVEFLVSFYNNEISEKSEIFDDQFSVERPDGSNFTLKIRSTKLEDSAMYFCASNRGEETQYFGPGTRLLVL.

The V and J genes are TRBV28 and TRBJ1-4; D remains ambiguous. V gave up 6 bases and J gave up 5 bases, with 22 bases separating them. The CDR3 extends over 17 amino acids. CDR1 is MDHEN, CDR2 SYDVKM, per germline. The DNA of the CDR3 is TGTGCCAGCAGCTTCCAGGACCCGAGCTTTAGAAATGAAAAACTGTTTTTT. Translation: CASSFQDPSFRNEKLFF.

The rearrangement links TRBV10-1 to TRBJ1-1; D may be TRBD1 (6 bases). The germline V gene has CDR1 WNHNN and CDR2 SYGVQD (reference sequence). V was pared by 4 bases and J by 6 bases, with 12 bases between. This CDR3 is built from 13 residues. CDR3 sequence (DNA): TGCGCCAGCAGTGGGCTTAGGGGGGCTGAAGCTTTCTTT. Amino acids: CASSGLRGAEAFF.

This chain joins TRBV30 and TRBJ1-4, with D possibly TRBD1 on 6 matching bases. This CDR3 comprises 12 residues. The ends were cut back, 2 bases at V and 10 bases at J, with 11 bases in the middle. Germline V CDR1 and CDR2: GTSNPN, SVGIG (reference sequence). This chain's CDR3 is CAWSPPDRKLFF. The CDR3 DNA sequence: TGTGCCTGGAGTCCTCCGGACAGAAAACTGTTTTTT.

The chain has TRBV12-5 and TRBJ2-2; 10 positions match TRBD2. Germline V CDR1 and CDR2: LGHNT, FRNRAP. J lost 4 bases, V lost 1 base, and 15 bases had no gene match. This CDR3 spans 20 amino acids. The CDR3 DNA reads as TGTGCTAGTGGTTTGGCTAGCCGGGGTCTAGCGGGAGTAGGCACCGGGGAGCTGTTTTTT. This codes for CASGLASRGLAGVGTGELFF.

This clone has just one count. The chain uses TRBV5-4 and TRBJ2-7; TRBD1 is a possible D gene (6 bases). The germline V and J ends were trimmed by 3 bases and 3 bases, with 16 bases remaining between them. This CDR3 contains 15 residues. CDR1 is SGHNT, CDR2 YYREEE, per germline (reference sequence). The CDR3 region has the DNA TGTGCCAGCAGCTCCACAGGGTACTTATTCTACGAGCAGTACTTC. Its translation is CASSSTGYLFYEQYF.

V and J are TRBV10-3 and TRBJ1-1, with 10 nucleotides matching TRBD1. V shed 6 bases and J 4 bases; nucleotides not matched to a gene: 5. This CDR3 region has 14 residues. CDR1 ENHRY and CDR2 SYGVKD come from the germline V gene. The CDR3 DNA follows: TGTGCCATCAGAGCCGGGACAGGGGCCACTGAAGCTTTCTTT. This sequence encodes CAIRAGTGATEAFF.

The V gene is TRBV6-1, the J gene TRBJ1-1; D remains ambiguous. CDR3 length equals 15 residues. Trimming left V 2 bases short and J 5 bases short, with 15 bases between. CDR1 MNHNS and CDR2 SASEGT come from the germline V gene. The CDR3: CASSENRALRTEAFF. The CDR3 bases are TGTGCCAGCAGTGAAAATCGGGCCTTGAGGACTGAAGCTTTCTTT.

This rearrangement joins TRBV29-1 to TRBJ2-3; a weak D match, TRBD1 (6 bases). Germline lookup yields CDR1 SQVTM and CDR2 ANQGSEA. V shed 3 bases and J shed 0 bases, with 10 bases lying between them. The CDR3 has 14 amino acids. The DNA for the CDR3 is TGCAGCGTTGAGGGGGCAACTAGCACAGATACGCAGTATTTT. Translating it yields CSVEGATSTDTQYF.

This clone was picked up a small number of times. The chain links TRBV7-9 to TRBJ2-2; D remains ambiguous. Germline CDR1 reads SEHNR; CDR2 reads FQNEAQ (reference sequence). The CDR3 sequence is 13 residues long. Trimming stripped 1 base from V and 6 bases from J, with 6 bases between. The CDR3 DNA reads TGTGCCAGCAGCTTAGAATCAGCCGGGGAGCTGTTTTTT. It specifies CASSLESAGELFF.